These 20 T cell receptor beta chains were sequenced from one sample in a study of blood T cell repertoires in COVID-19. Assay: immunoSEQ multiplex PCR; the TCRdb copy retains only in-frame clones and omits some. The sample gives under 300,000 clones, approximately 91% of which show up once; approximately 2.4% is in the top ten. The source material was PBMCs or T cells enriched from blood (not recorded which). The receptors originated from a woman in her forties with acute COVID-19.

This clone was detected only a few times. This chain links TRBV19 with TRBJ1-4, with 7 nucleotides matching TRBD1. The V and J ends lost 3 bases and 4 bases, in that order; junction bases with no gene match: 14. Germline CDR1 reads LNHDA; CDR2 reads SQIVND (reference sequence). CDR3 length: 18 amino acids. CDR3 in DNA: TGTGCCAGTAGTATCGGTTGGGACACTACAGGGGATAATGAAAAACTGTTTTTT. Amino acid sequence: CASSIGWDTTGDNEKLFF. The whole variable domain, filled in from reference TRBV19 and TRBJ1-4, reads DGGITQSPKYLFRKEGQNVTLSCEQNLNHDAMYWYRQDPGQGLRLIYYSQIVNDFQKGDIAEGYSVSREKKESFPLTVTSAQKNPTAFYLCASSIGWDTTGDNEKLFFGSGTQLSVL.

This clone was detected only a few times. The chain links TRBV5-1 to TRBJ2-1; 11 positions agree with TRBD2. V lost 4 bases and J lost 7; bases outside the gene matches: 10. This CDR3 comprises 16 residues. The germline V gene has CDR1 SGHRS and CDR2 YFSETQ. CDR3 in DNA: TGCGCCAGCAGCGTATACGGACTAGCGGGTCAAAATGAGCAGTTCTTC. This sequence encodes CASSVYGLAGQNEQFF.

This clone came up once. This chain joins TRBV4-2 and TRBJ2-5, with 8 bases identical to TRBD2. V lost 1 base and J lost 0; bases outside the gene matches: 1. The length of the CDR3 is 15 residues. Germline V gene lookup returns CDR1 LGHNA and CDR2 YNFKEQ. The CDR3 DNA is TGTGCCAGCAGCCAAGGGCGGGGGGACCAAGAGACCCAGTACTTC. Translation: CASSQGRGDQETQYF.

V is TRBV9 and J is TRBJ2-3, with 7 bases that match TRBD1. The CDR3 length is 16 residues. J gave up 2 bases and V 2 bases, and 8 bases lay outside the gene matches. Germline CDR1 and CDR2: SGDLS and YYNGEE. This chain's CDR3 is CASSVRAGTATDTQYF. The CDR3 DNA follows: TGTGCCAGCAGCGTCCGAGCCGGGACAGCCACAGATACGCAGTATTTT.

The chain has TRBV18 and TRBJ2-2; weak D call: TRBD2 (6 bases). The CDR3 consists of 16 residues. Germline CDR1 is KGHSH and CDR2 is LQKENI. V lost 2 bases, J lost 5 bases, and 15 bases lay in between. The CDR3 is CASSPLESAGTGELFF. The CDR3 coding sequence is TGTGCCAGCTCACCATTGGAGAGTGCGGGAACCGGGGAGCTGTTTTTT.

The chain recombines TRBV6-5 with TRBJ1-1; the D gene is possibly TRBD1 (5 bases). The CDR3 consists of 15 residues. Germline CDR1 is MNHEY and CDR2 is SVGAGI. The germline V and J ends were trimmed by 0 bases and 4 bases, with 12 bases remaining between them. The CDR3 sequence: CASSYSGGYRTEAFF. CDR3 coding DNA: TGTGCCAGCAGTTACTCGGGGGGTTATCGCACTGAAGCTTTCTTT.

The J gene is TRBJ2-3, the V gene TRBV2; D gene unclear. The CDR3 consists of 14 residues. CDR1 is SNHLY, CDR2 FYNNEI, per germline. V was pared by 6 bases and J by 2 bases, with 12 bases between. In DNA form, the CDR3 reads TGTGCCAGCAGAGTCAGGATTTTCACAGATACGCAGTATTTT. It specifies CASRVRIFTDTQYF.

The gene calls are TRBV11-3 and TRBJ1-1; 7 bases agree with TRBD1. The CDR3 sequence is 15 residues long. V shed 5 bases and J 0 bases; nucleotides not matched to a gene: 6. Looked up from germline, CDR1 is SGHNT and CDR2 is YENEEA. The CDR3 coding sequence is TGTGCCAGCAGCGCCGGGACAGTAATGAACACTGAAGCTTTCTTT. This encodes CASSAGTVMNTEAFF.

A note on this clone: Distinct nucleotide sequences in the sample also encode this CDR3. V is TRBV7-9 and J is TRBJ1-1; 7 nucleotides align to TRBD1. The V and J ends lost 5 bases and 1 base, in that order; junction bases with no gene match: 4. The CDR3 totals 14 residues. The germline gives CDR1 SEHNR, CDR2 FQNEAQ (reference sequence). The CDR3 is CASSPRQGNTEAFF. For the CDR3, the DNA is TGTGCCAGCAGCCCGCGACAGGGGAACACTGAAGCTTTCTTT.

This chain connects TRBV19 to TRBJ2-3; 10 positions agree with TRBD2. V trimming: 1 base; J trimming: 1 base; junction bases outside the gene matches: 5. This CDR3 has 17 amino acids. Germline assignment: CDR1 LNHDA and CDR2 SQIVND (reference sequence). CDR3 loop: CASSIGSTSGGTDTQYF. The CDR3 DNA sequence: TGTGCCAGTAGTATAGGATCAACTAGCGGGGGCACAGATACGCAGTATTTT.

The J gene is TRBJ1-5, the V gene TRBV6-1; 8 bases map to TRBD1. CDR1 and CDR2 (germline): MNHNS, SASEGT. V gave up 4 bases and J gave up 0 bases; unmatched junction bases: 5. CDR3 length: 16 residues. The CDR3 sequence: CASSGSRGRSNQPQHF. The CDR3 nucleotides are TGTGCCAGCAGTGGGTCCAGGGGGCGTAGCAATCAGCCCCAGCATTTT.

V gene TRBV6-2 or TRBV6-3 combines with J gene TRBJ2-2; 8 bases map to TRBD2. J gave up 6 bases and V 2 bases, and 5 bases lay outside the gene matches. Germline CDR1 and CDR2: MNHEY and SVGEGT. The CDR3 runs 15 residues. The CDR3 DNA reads TGTGCCAGCAGTTACGCGGGAGGTGTAGCCGGGGAGCTGTTTTTT. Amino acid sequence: CASSYAGGVAGELFF.

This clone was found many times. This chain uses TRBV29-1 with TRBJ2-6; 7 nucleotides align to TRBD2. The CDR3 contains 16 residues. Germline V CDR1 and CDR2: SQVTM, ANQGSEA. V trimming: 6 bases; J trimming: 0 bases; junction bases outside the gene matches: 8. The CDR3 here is CSVARDYDSGANVLTF. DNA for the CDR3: TGCAGCGTGGCGCGGGACTACGACTCTGGGGCCAACGTCCTGACTTTC.

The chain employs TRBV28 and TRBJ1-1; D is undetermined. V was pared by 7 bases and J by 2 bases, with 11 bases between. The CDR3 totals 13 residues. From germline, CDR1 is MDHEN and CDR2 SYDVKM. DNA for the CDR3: TGTGCCAGCAAAAGAGCGGCCAACACTGAAGCTTTCTTT. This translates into CASKRAANTEAFF. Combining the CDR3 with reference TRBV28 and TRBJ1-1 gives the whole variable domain DVKVTQSSRYLVKRTGEKVFLECVQDMDHENMFWYRQDPGLGLRLIYFSYDVKMKEKGDIPEGYSVSREKKERFSLILESASTNQTSMYLCASKRAANTEAFFGQGTRLTVV.

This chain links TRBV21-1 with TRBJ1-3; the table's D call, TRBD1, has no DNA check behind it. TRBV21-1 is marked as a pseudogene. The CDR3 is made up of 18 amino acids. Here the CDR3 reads CASSKPDRGTGEENTIYF. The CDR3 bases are TGTGCCAGCAGCAAACCCGACCGAGGGACAGGGGAAGAAAACACCATATATTTT.

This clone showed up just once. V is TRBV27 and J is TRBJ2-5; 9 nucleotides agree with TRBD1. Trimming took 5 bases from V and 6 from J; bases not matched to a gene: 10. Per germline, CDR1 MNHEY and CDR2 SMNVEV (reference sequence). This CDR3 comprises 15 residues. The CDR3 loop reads CASSLVGTGLKTQYF. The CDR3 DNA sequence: TGTGCCAGCAGTCTCGTCGGGACAGGGTTGAAGACCCAGTACTTC.

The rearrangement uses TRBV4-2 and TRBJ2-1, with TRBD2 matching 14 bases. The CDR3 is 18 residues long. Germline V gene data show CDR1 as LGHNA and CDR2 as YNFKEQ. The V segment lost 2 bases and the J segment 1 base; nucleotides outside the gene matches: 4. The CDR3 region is CASSQRTSGGSSYNEQFF. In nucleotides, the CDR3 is TGTGCCAGCAGCCAACGGACTAGCGGGGGGTCTTCCTACAATGAGCAGTTCTTC.

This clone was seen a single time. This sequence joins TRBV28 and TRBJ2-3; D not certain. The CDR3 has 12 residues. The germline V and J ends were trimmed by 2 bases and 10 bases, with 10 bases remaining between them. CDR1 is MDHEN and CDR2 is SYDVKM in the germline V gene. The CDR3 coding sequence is TGTGCCAGCAGTTTAAGATCCCGGGCGCAGTATTTT. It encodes CASSLRSRAQYF.

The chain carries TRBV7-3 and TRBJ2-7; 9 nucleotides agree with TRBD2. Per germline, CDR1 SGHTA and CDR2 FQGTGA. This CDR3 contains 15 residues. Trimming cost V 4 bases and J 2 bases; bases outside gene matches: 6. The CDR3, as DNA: TGTGCCAGCAGCTCCTTAGCGGGAGCCGCCTACGAGCAGTACTTC. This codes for CASSSLAGAAYEQYF.

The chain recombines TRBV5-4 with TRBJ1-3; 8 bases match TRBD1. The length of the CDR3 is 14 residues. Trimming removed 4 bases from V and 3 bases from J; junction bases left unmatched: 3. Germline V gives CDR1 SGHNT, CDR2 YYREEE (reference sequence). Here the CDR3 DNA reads TGTGCCAGCAGCCCGGGACAGGTTGGAAACACCATATATTTT. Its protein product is CASSPGQVGNTIYF.